The following is a T cell receptor (beta chain) sequence with its context. The CDR3 sequence is 15 residues long. Looked up from germline, CDR1 is LNHDA and CDR2 is SQIVND (reference sequence). Trimming left V 3 bases short and J 3 bases short, with 15 bases between. This entry belongs to a study of OX40 agonist ivuxolimab in advanced cancers. Clones were sequenced by immunoSEQ multiplex PCR, and TCRdb holds only the in-frame ones, with some missing. The sample contains about 50,000 clones, just under 80% of which appear only once. This TCR derives from an adult with an advanced solid tumor such as melanoma, head and neck, liver or kidney cancer. The sample in question was CD4+ or CD8+ T cells sorted from blood, obtained in a trial of the OX40 agonist ivuxolimab. The genes are TRBV19 and TRBJ2-7, with D uncertain. This CDR3 reads CASSISRQGGYEQYF. The CDR3 region has the DNA TGTGCCAGTAGTATCTCGCGCCAAGGTGGCTACGAGCAGTACTTC.